The 26 T cell receptor beta chains presented below share a single source sample, sequenced in a study of OX40 agonist ivuxolimab in advanced cancers. The table came from immunoSEQ multiplex PCR; TCRdb's copy has only in-frame clones and leaves some out. The sample has around 65,000 clones, about 85% seen once. The sequenced sample was CD4+ or CD8+ T cells sorted from blood, obtained in a trial of the OX40 agonist ivuxolimab. The receptor set was obtained from an adult with an advanced solid tumor such as melanoma, head and neck, liver or kidney cancer.

V and J are TRBV27 and TRBJ2-1; no clear D. The CDR3 runs to 14 residues. Germline assignment: CDR1 MNHEY and CDR2 SMNVEV (reference sequence). Between the trimmed V and J ends, which lost 3 bases and 2 bases, there was a span of 8 bases. The CDR3 DNA sequence: TGTGCCAGCAGTTTGAGTCTAACCTACAATGAGCAGTTCTTC. It translates to CASSLSLTYNEQFF.

The chain employs TRBV5-1 and TRBJ2-7; TRBD2 matches at 12 bases. Germline V CDR1 and CDR2: SGHRS, YFSETQ. V lost 3 bases and J lost 4; bases outside the gene matches: 5. CDR3 size: 15 residues. The CDR3 loop reads CASSSTSGGSYEQYF. The CDR3, as DNA: TGCGCCAGCAGCTCGACTAGCGGGGGTTCGTACGAGCAGTACTTC.

V is TRBV7-2 and J is TRBJ1-3; possibly TRBD1 for D (5 bases). The V and J ends lost 2 bases and 4 bases respectively, with 12 bases between them. This CDR3 has 15 amino acids. Germline values: CDR1 SGHTA, CDR2 FQGNSA. In DNA, the CDR3 is TGTGCCAGCAGCTTAAACGCAGGGACGGGAAACACCATATATTTT. Its translation is CASSLNAGTGNTIYF.

This clone came up once. The chain links TRBV6-6 to TRBJ2-1; tentative D call: TRBD2 (7 bases). With 6 bases removed from V and 7 bases from J, the gap between germline ends came to 10 bases. In germline, CDR1 is MNHNY, CDR2 SVGAGI (reference sequence). The CDR3 spans 12 residues. This chain's CDR3 is CASREGGNEQFF. CDR3 DNA sequence: TGTGCCAGCAGAGAGGGGGGGAATGAGCAGTTCTTC.

The chain couples TRBV4-1 to TRBJ1-2; D might be TRBD1 (5 bases). From germline, CDR1 is MGHRA and CDR2 YSYEKL. The V end was cut by 0 bases, the J end by 7 bases, with 15 bases between. CDR3 length: 15 residues. CDR3 residues: CASSQEQPGLGGYTF. In DNA form, the CDR3 reads TGCGCCAGCAGCCAAGAGCAGCCAGGGCTCGGTGGCTACACCTTC.

This clone was seen just once. The chain has TRBV6-5 and TRBJ1-2; TRBD1 matches at 8 bases. Germline assignment: CDR1 MNHEY and CDR2 SVGAGI. The CDR3 runs to 15 residues. With 5 bases clipped from V and 1 base from J, the junction kept 6 bases outside the gene matches. This chain's CDR3 is CASSAGTGFNYGYTF. The CDR3 bases are TGTGCCAGCAGTGCCGGGACAGGATTTAACTATGGCTACACCTTC.

This chain joins TRBV4-3 and TRBJ2-1; D is unclear. The CDR3 has 13 amino acids. Germline V gene data show CDR1 as LGHNA and CDR2 as YSLEER. V lost 0 bases and J lost 6, with 6 bases in between. DNA of the CDR3: TGCGCCAGCAGCCAAGATGGCAGCAATGAGCAGTTCTTC. It specifies CASSQDGSNEQFF.

This chain links TRBV7-8 with TRBJ2-3; 12 bases align to TRBD1. The V and J ends lost 4 bases and 5 bases, in that order; junction bases with no gene match: 7. CDR3 length equals 16 residues. Germline CDR1 and CDR2: SGHVS and FQNEAQ. The CDR3 is CASSYPGQGAKDTQYF. In nucleotides, the CDR3 is TGTGCCAGCAGCTATCCGGGACAGGGGGCAAAAGATACGCAGTATTTT.

V and J are TRBV29-1 and TRBJ2-7; 7 nucleotides align to TRBD2. With 4 bases clipped from V and 6 bases from J, the junction kept 6 bases outside the gene matches. The CDR3 is 12 amino acids. Germline V lookup: CDR1 SQVTM, CDR2 ANQGSEA. The CDR3 protein is CSVARGRAEQYF. Written as DNA, the CDR3 is TGCAGCGTTGCACGGGGGAGGGCCGAGCAGTACTTC.

The chain is built from TRBV4-3 and TRBJ2-5; the D is unclear. Trimming removed 0 bases at V and 5 bases at J, with 16 bases between. Germline assignment: CDR1 LGHNA and CDR2 YSLEER. This CDR3 has 16 residues. The chain's CDR3 is CASSQDIGQVGETQYF. Written as DNA, the CDR3 is TGCGCCAGCAGCCAAGATATCGGGCAGGTGGGGGAGACCCAGTACTTC.

The chain links TRBV25-1 to TRBJ2-7; D not certain. This CDR3 has 10 amino acids. With 3 bases removed from V and 5 bases from J, the gap between germline ends came to 2 bases. Germline CDR1 is MGHDK and CDR2 is SYGVNS. CDR3 nucleotides: TGTGCCAGCAGTGACCACGAGCAGTACTTC. This translates into CASSDHEQYF.

V is TRBV4-3 and J is TRBJ2-1, with 11 bases lining up with TRBD2. CDR3 length equals 21 residues. The V gene end was trimmed by 0 bases and the J gene end by 0 bases; junction bases not matched to a gene: 13. CDR1 and CDR2 from the germline V gene are LGHNA and YSLEER. The CDR3 DNA is TGCGCCAGCAGCCAAGATGGTCCCCTAGCGGGGGGCGTCAGCTCCTACAATGAGCAGTTCTTC. The encoded protein is CASSQDGPLAGGVSSYNEQFF.

V is TRBV7-2 and J is TRBJ1-5; D possibly corresponds to TRBD1 (6 bases). The CDR3 loop spans 16 amino acids. Between the trimmed V and J ends, which lost 0 bases and 2 bases, there was a span of 11 bases. Germline V lookup: CDR1 SGHTA, CDR2 FQGNSA. CDR3 in DNA: TGTGCCAGCAGCTTAGCGGGGGGGCGCGGCAATCAGCCCCAGCATTTT. It specifies CASSLAGGRGNQPQHF.

The V call is TRBV7-2, the J call TRBJ1-4; D is unclear. This CDR3 is 15 amino acids long. Germline V gives CDR1 SGHTA, CDR2 FQGNSA. Between the trimmed V and J ends, which lost 7 bases and 7 bases, there was a span of 19 bases. In DNA, the CDR3 is TGTGCCAGCACGGTTGGAGGGCACGGTCGTGAAAAACTGTTTTTT. Translated: CASTVGGHGREKLFF.

This chain connects TRBV6-6 to TRBJ2-7; D possibly matches TRBD1 or TRBD2 (5 bases each). Germline loops: CDR1 MNHNY, CDR2 SVGAGI (reference sequence). V was clipped by 5 bases and J by 2 bases, with 10 bases between them. This CDR3 contains 13 residues. The CDR3 spells CASSGTAPYEQYF. The CDR3 DNA is TGTGCCAGCAGTGGGACGGCACCCTACGAGCAGTACTTC.

This rearrangement joins TRBV11-2 to TRBJ1-4; D gene uncertain. V was shortened by 1 base and J by 5 bases, with 11 bases between the two germline ends. This CDR3 region has 15 residues. Germline CDR1 is SGHAT and CDR2 is FQNNGV. CDR3 nucleotide sequence: TGTGCCAGCAGCTTAGTGGGGAGCCCCAATGAAAAACTGTTTTTT. This gives the protein CASSLVGSPNEKLFF.

The CDR3 nucleotides are TGTGCCAGCGGCACCGGGACAGGCGGGAATTCACCCCTCCACTTT. Translated: CASGTGTGGNSPLHF. The chain joins TRBV6-6 to TRBJ1-6, with 8 positions matching TRBD1. Germline CDR1 is MNHNY and CDR2 is SVGAGI (reference sequence). The CDR3 spans 15 residues. V lost 8 bases and J lost 7; bases outside the gene matches: 10.

V gene TRBV6-1 combines with J gene TRBJ2-1; weak D call: TRBD2 (6 bases). The germline CDR1 and CDR2 sequences are MNHNS and SASEGT. The CDR3 is made up of 15 amino acids. Trimming removed 4 bases from V and 8 bases from J, with 18 bases in between. In DNA, the CDR3 is TGTGCCAGCAGTGGGGAGGTCACGGGGGTGCATGAGCAGTTCTTC. Its translation is CASSGEVTGVHEQFF.

V usage is TRBV6-6 and J usage is TRBJ1-6; 8 nucleotides match TRBD1. Germline CDR1 and CDR2: MNHNY and SVGAGI (reference sequence). V trimming: 5 bases; J trimming: 7 bases; junction bases outside the gene matches: 10. The CDR3 is 16 residues long. CDR3 loop: CASSQTDRVRNSPLHF. The CDR3 coding sequence is TGTGCCAGCAGTCAAACGGACAGGGTCCGAAATTCACCCCTCCACTTT.

The rearrangement uses TRBV2 and TRBJ1-4; D call uncertain. Germline-derived CDR1 and CDR2 are SNHLY and FYNNEI. The germline V and J ends were trimmed by 8 bases and 4 bases, with 11 bases remaining between them. The CDR3 covers 13 residues. The CDR3 DNA sequence: TGTGCCAGCCGGTCAGGCTATAATGAAAAACTGTTTTTT. Its translation is CASRSGYNEKLFF.

The J gene is TRBJ1-2, the V gene TRBV6-1; no clear D. Germline V gene data show CDR1 as MNHNS and CDR2 as SASEGT. The CDR3 consists of 18 residues. V was trimmed by 2 bases and J by 7 bases, leaving 26 bases between them. CDR3 sequence reads: CASSEKPISNPTPPGYTF. The CDR3 nucleotides are TGTGCCAGCAGTGAAAAGCCTATTTCTAATCCTACACCGCCTGGCTACACCTTC.

This clone was seen more than once but under ten times. The CDR3 protein is CATSNNSPLHF. The CDR3 coding sequence is TGTGCCACCTCGAATAATTCACCCCTCCACTTT. This chain connects TRBV10-3 to TRBJ1-6; D gene unclear. CDR3 size: 11 residues. Trimming removed 10 bases from V and 5 bases from J, with 6 bases in between. Germline V gives CDR1 ENHRY, CDR2 SYGVKD.

The chain couples TRBV5-8 to TRBJ1-1, with D unclear. The germline V gene encodes CDR1 SGHTS and CDR2 YDEGEE. V was cut by 3 bases and J by 4 bases, with 13 bases left in between. This CDR3 has 14 residues. The CDR3 DNA reads TGTGCCAGCAGCTCGGCTTCGAGTGGCACTGAAGCTTTCTTT. As protein: CASSSASSGTEAFF.

The chain recombines TRBV6-5 with TRBJ2-5; 7 positions match TRBD1. Germline values: CDR1 MNHEY, CDR2 SVGAGI. The CDR3 extends over 13 amino acids. Unmatched junction bases numbered 8, after V lost 8 bases and J lost 5 bases. CDR3 loop: CASQRTGRETQYF. The CDR3 nucleotides read TGTGCCAGCCAGAGGACAGGCCGGGAGACCCAGTACTTC.

The chain couples TRBV4-2 to TRBJ1-1; 7 nucleotides agree with TRBD1. V gave up 4 bases and J gave up 6 bases; unmatched junction bases: 8. The CDR3 loop spans 14 amino acids. Germline lookup yields CDR1 LGHNA and CDR2 YNFKEQ. As DNA, the CDR3 is TGTGCCAGCAGCCGGACAGGCCCCCGGCCTGAAGCTTTCTTT. Its protein is CASSRTGPRPEAFF.

This chain connects TRBV2 to TRBJ1-1, with unresolved D. Germline V gene lookup returns CDR1 SNHLY and CDR2 FYNNEI. Trimming removed 3 bases at V and 4 bases at J, with 6 bases between. This CDR3 is built from 12 residues. The CDR3: CASSDSRTEAFF. The CDR3 DNA reads as TGTGCCAGCAGTGATAGTCGCACTGAAGCTTTCTTT.